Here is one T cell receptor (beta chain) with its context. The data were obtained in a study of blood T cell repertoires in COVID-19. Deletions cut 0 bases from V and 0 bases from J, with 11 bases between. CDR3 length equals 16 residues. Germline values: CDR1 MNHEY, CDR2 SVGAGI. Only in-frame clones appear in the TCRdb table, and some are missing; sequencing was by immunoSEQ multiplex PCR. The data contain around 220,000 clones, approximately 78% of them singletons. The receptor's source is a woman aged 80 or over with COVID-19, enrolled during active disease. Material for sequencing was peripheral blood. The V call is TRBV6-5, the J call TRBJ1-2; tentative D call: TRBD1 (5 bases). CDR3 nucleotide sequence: TGTGCCAGCAGTTACTCCGGGACGGGAGCTAACTATGGCTACACCTTC. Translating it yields CASSYSGTGANYGYTF.